The sample holds many counts of the clone carrying this TCR beta chain. Its specificity is unknown. This sample is drawn from a study of neurological immune-mediated disorders. Via MiXCR, TCRdb re-called the 5' RACE reads, giving one row per CDR3 protein. The table has under 50,000 distinct CDR3 sequences, more than 20% seen once; the top ten hold 20% to 25%. With 5 bases removed from V and 0 bases from J, the gap between germline ends came to 8 bases. The CDR3 runs to 15 residues. The germline CDR1 and CDR2 sequences are SGHTA and FQGNSA. Study-level results: The most TCR clonal expansion was seen in HTLV-1-associated myelopathy, and the least was seen in multiple sclerosis, which fell below healthy controls. None of the CDR3 amino acid sequences found in expanded clones was shared across subjects. This suggests that the TCR-beta repertoires were private in all groups.

This TCR derives from a woman in her 70s in good health. The sample was PBMCs. The chain recombines TRBV7-2 with TRBJ2-6; D remains unclear. CDR3 residues: CASSLSRSGANVLTF. The CDR3 DNA reads TGTGCCAGCAGCCTCAGTCGCTCTGGGGCCAACGTCCTGACTTTC. The variable domain in full, completed from reference TRBV7-2 and TRBJ2-6, reads GAGVSQSPSNKVTEKGKDVELRCDPISGHTALYWYRQSLGQGLEFLIYFQGNSAPDKSGLPSDRFSAERTGGSVSTLTIQRTQQEDSAVYLCASSLSRSGANVLTFGAGSRLTVL.